This entry describes one T cell receptor beta chain. The data belong to a study of blood T cell repertoires in COVID-19. Whole-study context: Sites across the United States, Italy and Spain contributed samples from acute and convalescent COVID-19. Nucleic acid was either cDNA or gDNA, and it came from T cells, B-cell-depleted T cells, or PBMCs.

Authors' processing steps: Amplification with reference gene primers provided the estimates of nucleated cell counts. Sequenced by immunoSEQ multiplex PCR; TCRdb stores in-frame clones only, minus some. V, J and clone size derive from that table, while D and trimming were established from the DNA sequence. The sample holds hundreds of thousands of clones; around four fifths are singletons and the top ten take roughly 7.6%. The sequence was obtained from a woman aged 45-65 years with acute or convalescent COVID-19. Sequencing used peripheral blood.

The CDR3 DNA reads as TGTGCCACCAGCAGCACTAGCTTAGGGGACCAGCACATTCAGTACTTC. Translating gives CATSSTSLGDQHIQYF. The chain links TRBV15 to TRBJ2-4; a possible D gene is TRBD2 (6 bases). V gave up 3 bases and J gave up 8 bases, with 20 bases separating them. CDR1 LNHNV and CDR2 YYDKDF come from the germline V gene (reference sequence). The CDR3 covers 16 residues.